This TCR beta chain appears in the sequencing data of a study of blood T cell repertoires in COVID-19. Study at large: The United States, Italy and Spain provided the acute and convalescent COVID-19 samples.

The V and J ends lost 0 bases and 4 bases respectively, with 10 bases between them. The CDR3 runs to 14 residues. Germline CDR1 is LGHNA and CDR2 is YNFKEQ. Method: immunoSEQ multiplex PCR; TCRdb's copy keeps in-frame clones and lacks some. The data hold 100,000 to 150,000 clones, with over 80% observed a single time. The chain links TRBV4-2 to TRBJ2-7; TRBD1 might be the D (6 bases). This clonotype was sampled from a woman in her 70s with acute or convalescent COVID-19. The specimen was peripheral blood. The CDR3 reads CASSQEDRPYEQYF. For the CDR3, the DNA is TGTGCCAGCAGCCAAGAGGACAGACCTTACGAGCAGTACTTC.